These 32 T cell receptor beta chains share one sample of origin, sequenced in a study of CD8 T cells in Susac syndrome (dated 2019 in TCRdb). Library generation was performed with the immunoSEQ multiplex PCR assay. RNA was extracted with the RNeasy kit and roughly 0.45 to 1 ug was reverse transcribed using random hexamers. The public reads were reanalyzed by TCRdb: fastp trimming at Q25, MiXCR alignment, in-frame beta chains only. Every CDR3 protein is listed once, alongside the most common genes and DNA of its rows. This sample gives some 150,000 distinct CDR3 sequences in total; approximately 94% of them show up just once. Clones ranked in the top ten supply around 0.08% of the sample. Sequenced sample: CD4+ T cells from PBMCs. These receptors were collected from a human donor in good health.

CDR3 residues: CASSTLAGAGETQYF. CDR3 nucleotide sequence: TGTGCCAGCAGTACCCTAGCGGGAGCGGGAGAGACCCAGTACTTC. This chain uses TRBV28 with TRBJ2-5, with 10 bases aligning to TRBD2. The CDR3 runs 15 residues. Germline CDR1 and CDR2: MDHEN and SYDVKM. Trimming removed 5 bases from V and 4 bases from J; junction bases left unmatched: 7.

This sequence joins TRBV3-1 and TRBJ2-7; D perhaps matches TRBD2 (7 bases). Germline-derived CDR1 and CDR2 are LGHDT and YNNKEL (reference sequence). This CDR3 has 13 residues. With 4 bases removed from V and 6 bases from J, the gap between germline ends came to 13 bases. CDR3 coding DNA: TGTGCCAGCAGCCGGAGGGGGGGGTTCGAGCAGTACTTC. Translated: CASSRRGGFEQYF.

This clonotype was recorded once. Written as DNA, the CDR3 is TGCGCCAGCAGCCAAGAAAGGGGTTTCCCCTTCAATGAGCAGTTCTTC. Translation: CASSQERGFPFNEQFF. This chain joins TRBV4-1 and TRBJ2-1, with D possibly being TRBD1 (5 bases). This CDR3 is 16 amino acids long. Trimming shortened V by 0 bases and J by 6 bases, and 15 bases separated the two germline ends. Germline-derived CDR1 and CDR2 are MGHRA and YSYEKL.

The chain joins TRBV6-7 to TRBJ2-4, with D possibly matching TRBD2 (6 bases). TRBV6-7 is reported as an ORF; its role is uncertain. Trimming shortened V by 7 bases and J by 4 bases, and 17 bases separated the two germline ends. This CDR3 contains 15 residues. This CDR3 reads CASIPLASWKNIQYF. CDR3 DNA sequence: TGTGCCAGCATACCGCTAGCGTCATGGAAAAACATTCAGTACTTC.

In DNA form, the CDR3 reads TGTGCCAGCAGCGGATACAAAGAGGGGGGGATGAGGGAGACCCAGTACTTC. It codes for CASSGYKEGGMRETQYF. The chain uses TRBV5-6 and TRBJ2-5, with a weak D call TRBD2 (7 bases). Germline V gene data show CDR1 as SGHDT and CDR2 as YYEEEE. The CDR3 length is 17 residues. V was cut by 4 bases and J by 5 bases, with 24 bases left in between.

The chain recombines TRBV14 with TRBJ2-3, with D unclear. CDR3 length equals 14 residues. The V and J ends lost 0 bases and 2 bases respectively, with 6 bases between them. Germline V gene lookup returns CDR1 SGHDN and CDR2 FVKESK. CDR3 nucleotide sequence: TGTGCCAGCAGCCAAGACGGAGCCACAGATACGCAGTATTTT. Protein sequence: CASSQDGATDTQYF.

This chain uses TRBV5-1 with TRBJ1-5, with unresolved D. The CDR3 sequence is 14 residues long. The V gene lost 1 base and the J gene lost 4 bases, with 9 bases spanning the gap. Germline CDR1 is SGHRS and CDR2 is YFSETQ. The CDR3 coding sequence is TGCGCCAGCAGCTTGAATTCGGCTAATCAGCCCCAGCATTTT. It translates to CASSLNSANQPQHF. Full variable domain (missing parts from reference TRBV5-1 and TRBJ1-5): KAGVTQTPRYLIKTRGQQVTLSCSPISGHRSVSWYQQTPGQGLQFLFEYFSETQRNKGNFPGRFSGRQFSNSRSEMNVSTLELGDSALYLCASSLNSANQPQHFGDGTRLSIL.

The chain links TRBV20-1 to TRBJ2-2; unclear D gene. This CDR3 spans 13 amino acids. The ends were cut back, 0 bases at V and 6 bases at J, with 8 bases in the middle. The germline CDR1 and CDR2 sequences are DFQATT and SNEGSKA (reference sequence). The CDR3: CSARDTRAGELFF. CDR3 bases: TGCAGTGCTAGAGATACCCGCGCCGGGGAGCTGTTTTTT.

The rearrangement links TRBV3-1 to TRBJ2-1, with TRBD2 identical over 13 bases. CDR3 length: 16 amino acids. The V gene end was trimmed by 2 bases and the J gene end by 10 bases; junction bases not matched to a gene: 8. Germline-derived CDR1 and CDR2 are LGHDT and YNNKEL (reference sequence). CDR3 amino acids: CASSQPGLAGPTEQFF. The CDR3 DNA reads as TGTGCCAGCAGCCAACCGGGACTAGCGGGACCAACCGAGCAGTTCTTC.

The chain combines TRBV11-2 with TRBJ1-2; TRBD1 aligns across 7 bases. J gave up 1 base and V 6 bases, and 8 bases lay outside the gene matches. The germline gives CDR1 SGHAT, CDR2 FQNNGV. This CDR3 comprises 15 residues. The CDR3 sequence is CASSLRGLGNYGYTF. For the CDR3, the DNA is TGTGCCAGCAGTTTAAGGGGGCTGGGTAACTATGGCTACACCTTC.

V is TRBV29-1 and J is TRBJ2-5; D is unresolved. Germline V lookup: CDR1 SQVTM, CDR2 ANQGSEA. Trimming took off 1 base at V and 7 bases at J, with 4 bases between the two ends. The CDR3 length is 10 residues. CDR3 residues: CSVEVGTQYF. CDR3 DNA sequence: TGCAGCGTTGAAGTAGGGACCCAGTACTTC. The full variable domain, its missing parts supplied by reference TRBV29-1 and TRBJ2-5, is SAVISQKPSRDICQRGTSLTIQCQVDSQVTMMFWYRQQPGQSLTLIATANQGSEATYESGFVIDKFPISRPNLTFSTLTVSNMSPEDSSIYLCSVEVGTQYFGPGTRLLVL.

V is TRBV5-4 and J is TRBJ1-1, with 7 bases lining up with TRBD1. Per the germline V gene, CDR1 is SGHNT and CDR2 is YYREEE (reference sequence). This CDR3 contains 16 residues. The junction had 7 bases not matched to a gene; V was cut back by 2 bases and J by 0 bases. The CDR3 DNA reads TGTGCCAGCAGCTTTTGGCAGGGGGGGATGAACACTGAAGCTTTCTTT. Its translation is CASSFWQGGMNTEAFF.

The J gene is TRBJ1-1, the V gene TRBV29-1; 10 positions agree with TRBD1. Per the germline V gene, CDR1 is SQVTM and CDR2 is ANQGSEA. V lost 7 bases to trimming and J lost 11 bases; unmatched junction nucleotides: 7. CDR3 size: 11 residues. The CDR3 coding sequence is TGCAGCGCCATGACAGGGGGCAGGGCTTTCTTT. Translating it yields CSAMTGGRAFF.

The chain uses TRBV12-3 or TRBV12-4 and TRBJ2-2; a possible D gene is TRBD2 (6 bases). This CDR3 is 15 amino acids long. Between the trimmed V and J ends, which lost 6 bases and 0 bases, there was a span of 11 bases. CDR3 coding DNA: TGTGCCAGCAGCCGCCGGGACTCGAACACCGGGGAGCTGTTTTTT. This sequence encodes CASSRRDSNTGELFF.

The rearrangement uses TRBV10-1 and TRBJ2-7; D ambiguous. V was cut by 2 bases and J by 2 bases, with 13 bases left in between. Germline V gene sequence: CDR1 WNHNN, CDR2 SYGVQD (reference sequence). The length of the CDR3 is 15 residues. This CDR3 reads CASSENSEIPYEQYF. The CDR3 nucleotides read TGCGCCAGCAGTGAGAACAGCGAAATCCCCTACGAGCAGTACTTC.

This clonotype was detected only once. V usage is TRBV5-1 and J usage is TRBJ1-1; weak D call: TRBD1 (6 bases). Germline CDR1 reads SGHRS; CDR2 reads YFSETQ. Trimming pared 4 bases from V and 3 bases from J, leaving 13 bases between. The CDR3 length is 14 residues. CDR3 in amino acids: CASSPGATDTEAFF. The CDR3 DNA is TGCGCCAGCAGCCCAGGGGCCACCGACACTGAAGCTTTCTTT.

V is TRBV3-1 and J is TRBJ1-3; D not certain. The germline CDR1 and CDR2 sequences are LGHDT and YNNKEL (reference sequence). Trimming removed 1 base at V and 5 bases at J, with 6 bases between. The CDR3 length is 13 residues. The CDR3 DNA is TGTGCCAGCAGCCAAGGATTTAGAAACACCATATATTTT. Its protein is CASSQGFRNTIYF.

The rearrangement links TRBV29-1 to TRBJ2-7, with D tentatively TRBD2 (6 bases). Germline loops: CDR1 SQVTM, CDR2 ANQGSEA. The CDR3 consists of 10 residues. CDR3 protein: CSVGGLSTRV. The CDR3 DNA sequence: TGCAGCGTTGGGGGACTCTCCACTCGCGTC.

This chain connects TRBV7-9 to TRBJ2-7; D might be TRBD1 (6 bases). Trimming removed 5 bases from V and 3 bases from J, with 26 bases in between. CDR1 SEHNR and CDR2 FQNEAQ come from the germline V gene (reference sequence). The CDR3 spans 18 residues. The CDR3 sequence: CASSTSWSDRTSFYEQYF. The CDR3 DNA follows: TGTGCCAGCAGCACCTCTTGGTCCGACAGGACCAGTTTCTACGAGCAGTACTTC.

V and J are TRBV20-1 and TRBJ1-6, with D possibly matching TRBD1 (5 bases). There are 14 residues in the CDR3. Trimming shortened V by 2 bases and J by 9 bases, and 14 bases separated the two germline ends. Germline-derived CDR1 and CDR2 are DFQATT and SNEGSKA (reference sequence). The DNA of the CDR3 is TGCAGTGCTAGACTTGGACCGGGGGGTTCACCCCTCCACTTT. Residues: CSARLGPGGSPLHF.

The V gene is TRBV13, the J gene TRBJ2-7; D gene unclear. CDR1 and CDR2 (germline): PRHDT, FYEKMQ (reference sequence). The CDR3 contains 13 residues. V lost 5 bases and J 9 bases, leaving 17 bases between the germline ends. The CDR3 spells CASSPSTRLRQYF. CDR3 DNA: TGTGCCAGCAGCCCCTCGACCAGGTTGCGGCAGTACTTC.

CDR3 amino acids: CASSLGGTAYEQYF. CDR3 in DNA: TGCGCCAGCAGCTTGGGTGGGACCGCCTACGAGCAGTACTTC. V and J are TRBV5-1 and TRBJ2-7; D assignment may be TRBD1 or TRBD2 (5 bases each). The V and J ends lost 0 bases and 2 bases respectively, with 9 bases between them. This CDR3 contains 14 residues. CDR1 and CDR2 (germline): SGHRS, YFSETQ.

This clonotype was found a few times. V usage is TRBV28 and J usage is TRBJ2-7; the D gene is possibly TRBD1 (5 bases). V lost 4 bases to trimming and J lost 7 bases, with 14 bases between them. The CDR3 loop spans 13 amino acids. Per the germline V gene, CDR1 is MDHEN and CDR2 is SYDVKM. The CDR3 is CASSSRTPREQYF. Here the CDR3 DNA reads TGTGCCAGCAGTTCGAGGACACCACGGGAGCAGTACTTC. The whole variable domain, remainder taken from reference TRBV28 and TRBJ2-7, is DVKVTQSSRYLVKRTGEKVFLECVQDMDHENMFWYRQDPGLGLRLIYFSYDVKMKEKGDIPEGYSVSREKKERFSLILESASTNQTSMYLCASSSRTPREQYFGPGTRLTVT.

V usage is TRBV5-1 and J usage is TRBJ2-5; 12 positions agree with TRBD2. Germline V lookup: CDR1 SGHRS, CDR2 YFSETQ. Germline trimming cut 4 bases from V and 2 bases from J; bases unmatched to any gene: 9. CDR3 size: 17 residues. The DNA of the CDR3 is TGCGCCAGCAGCCCCTTAGGGCTAGCGGGAGGGCAAGAGACCCAGTACTTC. Translating it yields CASSPLGLAGGQETQYF.

The chain has TRBV19 and TRBJ1-3, with 8 bases that match TRBD1. J was trimmed by 2 bases and V by 4 bases; bases with no gene match: 1. The CDR3 contains 14 residues. Germline V gene sequence: CDR1 LNHDA, CDR2 SQIVND (reference sequence). The CDR3: CASSTTGAGNTIYF. In DNA, the CDR3 is TGTGCCAGTAGTACGACAGGGGCTGGAAACACCATATATTTT.

The table lists this clonotype with a count of one. The chain has TRBV27 and TRBJ2-3, with 10 bases aligning to TRBD2. Germline CDR1 and CDR2: MNHEY and SMNVEV (reference sequence). The CDR3 is 18 residues long. V shed 6 bases, J shed 0 bases, and the junction held 12 bases outside the gene matches. CDR3 nucleotide sequence: TGTGCCAGCAGGTCGTCAAAGACTAGCGGGCGAAGCACAGATACGCAGTATTTT. Its protein product is CASRSSKTSGRSTDTQYF.

The chain uses TRBV3-1 and TRBJ2-3; TRBD1 might be the D (5 bases). The CDR3 is 15 amino acids. Germline CDR1 and CDR2: LGHDT and YNNKEL (reference sequence). Trimming left V 1 base short and J 0 bases short, with 8 bases between. This chain's CDR3 is CASSQGTPSTDTQYF. Here the CDR3 DNA reads TGTGCCAGCAGCCAAGGGACACCCAGCACAGATACGCAGTATTTT.

The chain employs TRBV5-8 and TRBJ2-5, with D perhaps TRBD1 (6 bases). Germline CDR1 and CDR2: SGHTS and YDEGEE. The CDR3 is made up of 15 amino acids. V was cut by 3 bases and J by 0 bases, with 12 bases left in between. DNA of the CDR3: TGTGCCAGCAGCTCGTATCGGACAGACCAAGAGACCCAGTACTTC. Protein product: CASSSYRTDQETQYF.

V is TRBV7-2 and J is TRBJ2-4, with D possibly matching TRBD2 (6 bases). This CDR3 region has 14 residues. The germline gives CDR1 SGHTA, CDR2 FQGNSA. V dropped 0 bases and J dropped 6 bases, with 9 bases sitting between them. The CDR3 spells CASSLAGTLNIQYF. CDR3 coding DNA: TGTGCCAGCAGCTTAGCGGGGACTCTAAACATTCAGTACTTC. Variable domain in full (rest from reference TRBV7-2 and TRBJ2-4): GAGVSQSPSNKVTEKGKDVELRCDPISGHTALYWYRQSLGQGLEFLIYFQGNSAPDKSGLPSDRFSAERTGGSVSTLTIQRTQQEDSAVYLCASSLAGTLNIQYFGAGTRLSVL.

CDR3 nucleotide sequence: TGCGCCAGCAGTAACCCTGGGCGGAGATACGAGCAGTACTTC. This gives the protein CASSNPGRRYEQYF. The chain joins TRBV5-1 to TRBJ2-7; D remains unclear. V was cut by 5 bases and J by 4 bases, with 16 bases left in between. This CDR3 contains 14 residues. Germline CDR1 reads SGHRS; CDR2 reads YFSETQ.

This chain links TRBV6-6 with TRBJ2-7, with D unresolved. The CDR3 spans 11 residues. V lost 8 bases and J 5 bases, leaving 10 bases between the germline ends. The germline V gene has CDR1 MNHNY and CDR2 SVGAGI (reference sequence). CDR3 bases: TGTGCCAGCGCCGCGGTCCACGAGCAGTACTTC. Amino acid sequence: CASAAVHEQYF.

The rearrangement joins TRBV20-1 to TRBJ1-1; unclear D gene. This CDR3 has 13 amino acids. The germline V gene encodes CDR1 DFQATT and CDR2 SNEGSKA (reference sequence). This CDR3 reads CTVKGKVNTEAFF. CDR3 bases: TGCACAGTGAAGGGTAAGGTCAACACTGAAGCTTTCTTT.